One and the same sample provided the 23 T cell receptor beta chains below, sequenced in a study of shared clonotypes between healthy human individuals. Naivety among CD8 cells was defined by CD45RO negativity and positive CCR7 selection, thereby excluding terminally differentiated effector memory CD45RA+ cells. Repertoires were generated with immunoSEQ multiplex PCR, while TCRdb's copy carries only in-frame clones and drops some. This table has around 1.9 million clones, about 92% appearing once. The sequenced sample was naive CD8+ T cells from PBMCs. The source is a man aged 18 to 35 in good health. Some clones in this sample may be carry-over from other donors' samples.

The CDR3 DNA follows: TGTGCCACCGGAGATGGAGGGCTTGAGTCCTCTGGGGCCAACGTCCTGACTTTC. It yields the protein CATGDGGLESSGANVLTF. The chain joins TRBV15 to TRBJ2-6; D is perhaps TRBD2 (6 bases). The CDR3 sequence is 18 residues long. With 8 bases removed from V and 0 bases from J, the gap between germline ends came to 20 bases. Per the germline V gene, CDR1 is LNHNV and CDR2 is YYDKDF (reference sequence).

Remarks on this clone: In the same sample, other DNA sequences code for this CDR3. The genes are TRBV10-3 and TRBJ2-7, with D uncertain. CDR1 and CDR2 (germline): ENHRY, SYGVKD. The germline V and J ends were trimmed by 2 bases and 3 bases, with 8 bases remaining between them. The CDR3 sequence is 13 residues long. The CDR3 region has the DNA TGTGCCATCAGTGAGGGGGTCGGCTACGAGCAGTACTTC. Protein: CAISEGVGYEQYF.

The chain is built from TRBV28 and TRBJ2-1; 10 positions match TRBD1. Trimming took 3 bases from V and 6 from J; bases not matched to a gene: 2. The CDR3 totals 14 residues. Germline assignment: CDR1 MDHEN and CDR2 SYDVKM. CDR3 loop: CASSFWTGGNEQFF. CDR3 sequence (DNA): TGTGCCAGCAGTTTTTGGACAGGGGGCAATGAGCAGTTCTTC.

J is TRBJ1-5 and V is TRBV28; no definite D call. Germline lookup yields CDR1 MDHEN and CDR2 SYDVKM. The CDR3 is made up of 14 amino acids. Trimming cost V 6 bases and J 5 bases, with 14 bases left between them. CDR3 coding DNA: TGTGCCAGCAGACCGGACGGGCATGATCAGCCCCAGCATTTT. It codes for CASRPDGHDQPQHF.

This chain joins TRBV28 and TRBJ1-1; TRBD1 might be the D (5 bases). V lost 3 bases, J lost 1 base, and 15 bases lay in between. The length of the CDR3 is 16 residues. Germline V CDR1 and CDR2: MDHEN, SYDVKM. The CDR3 here is CASSFGRGLQNTEAFF. The CDR3 DNA reads as TGTGCCAGCAGTTTTGGACGGGGCCTGCAGAACACTGAAGCTTTCTTT.

This clone came up once. The chain links TRBV18 to TRBJ2-7; 15 bases line up with TRBD2. The germline V gene has CDR1 KGHSH and CDR2 LQKENI. V shed 6 bases, J shed 5 bases, and the junction held 8 bases outside the gene matches. This CDR3 is 16 amino acids long. The CDR3 sequence is CASSRGTSGGLHEQYF. In nucleotides, the CDR3 is TGTGCCAGCTCCCGCGGGACTAGCGGGGGGCTCCACGAGCAGTACTTC.

Concerning this clone itself: Other DNA sequences from this sample encode an identical CDR3 as well. The rearrangement uses TRBV7-3 and TRBJ2-1; D remains ambiguous. V lost 0 bases and J lost 0, with 6 bases in between. This CDR3 is 15 amino acids long. Germline loops: CDR1 SGHTA, CDR2 FQGTGA. The CDR3, as DNA: TGTGCCAGCAGCTTAACTCCTAGCTCCTACAATGAGCAGTTCTTC. As protein: CASSLTPSSYNEQFF.

This sequence joins TRBV9 and TRBJ2-3; D is unclear. Per the germline V gene, CDR1 is SGDLS and CDR2 is YYNGEE. V was cut by 4 bases and J by 4 bases, with 19 bases left in between. The CDR3 is 16 amino acids. CDR3 sequence reads: CASSSIGWRIPDTQYF. In DNA form, the CDR3 reads TGTGCCAGCAGCTCCATAGGGTGGAGAATCCCAGATACGCAGTATTTT. The full variable domain, with the rest looked up from reference TRBV9 and TRBJ2-3, is DSGVTQTPKHLITATGQRVTLRCSPRSGDLSVYWYQQSLDQGLQFLIQYYNGEERAKGNILERFSAQQFPDLHSELNLSSLELGDSALYFCASSSIGWRIPDTQYFGPGTRLTVL.

In the case of this clone: The same CDR3 arises from other DNA sequences in this sample as well. The gene calls are TRBV27 and TRBJ2-7; maybe TRBD2 (5 bases). This CDR3 is 13 amino acids long. V was cut by 5 bases and J by 0 bases, with 8 bases left in between. The V gene's germline CDR1 is MNHEY and CDR2 SMNVEV (reference sequence). The CDR3 here is CASSLGLSYEQYF. CDR3 coding DNA: TGTGCCAGCAGTCTCGGACTCTCCTACGAGCAGTACTTC.

CDR3 sequence reads: CASSLGQGAEETQYF. DNA for the CDR3: TGTGCCAGCAGCTTAGGGCAGGGGGCGGAGGAGACCCAGTACTTC. The chain links TRBV13 to TRBJ2-5; 8 nucleotides match TRBD1. Per the germline V gene, CDR1 is PRHDT and CDR2 is FYEKMQ (reference sequence). The CDR3 has 15 amino acids. With V trimmed by 0 bases and J by 5 bases, 5 bases remained unmatched.

CDR3 in DNA: TGTGCCAGCAAGGGACAGGGGAACACTGAAGCTTTCTTT. Translated, it gives CASKGQGNTEAFF. This chain connects TRBV2 to TRBJ1-1, with TRBD1 identical over 9 bases. The CDR3 runs to 13 residues. Germline CDR1 is SNHLY and CDR2 is FYNNEI. After removal of 7 bases from V and 1 base from J, the junction contained 1 base not matched to a gene.

This chain joins TRBV6-6 and TRBJ1-1; no definite D call. The V end lost 0 bases, the J end lost 8 bases, and 7 bases lay between the germline ends. The CDR3 consists of 12 residues. Germline V gene data show CDR1 as MNHNY and CDR2 as SVGAGI (reference sequence). The CDR3 loop is CASSYSNQEAFF. As DNA, the CDR3 is TGTGCCAGCAGTTACTCTAACCAGGAAGCTTTCTTT.

The chain recombines TRBV2 with TRBJ1-2, with D possibly being TRBD1 (5 bases). Between the trimmed V and J ends, which lost 8 bases and 8 bases, there was a span of 12 bases. Germline loops: CDR1 SNHLY, CDR2 FYNNEI. The CDR3 is 11 residues long. CDR3 amino acids: CASEGAAGYTF. The CDR3 region has the DNA TGTGCCAGCGAAGGGGCAGCCGGCTACACCTTC.

The J gene is TRBJ1-5, the V gene TRBV15; 9 positions match TRBD1. This CDR3 is 15 amino acids long. The junction had 5 bases not matched to a gene; V was cut back by 5 bases and J by 3 bases. The germline gives CDR1 LNHNV, CDR2 YYDKDF (reference sequence). DNA of the CDR3: TGTGCCACCAGCCGGCACAGGGGGCCCAATCAGCCCCAGCATTTT. It is translated as CATSRHRGPNQPQHF.

This clone is a singleton in its sample. The chain carries TRBV18 and TRBJ2-7, with D maybe TRBD2 (6 bases). The CDR3 is 14 residues long. V was shortened by 2 bases and J by 3 bases, with 11 bases between the two germline ends. Germline V gives CDR1 KGHSH, CDR2 LQKENI. The CDR3 DNA reads TGTGCCAGCTCACCAATAGGAGGGAACTACGAGCAGTACTTC. Translation gives CASSPIGGNYEQYF.

The V gene is TRBV4-2, the J gene TRBJ2-7; 10 bases map to TRBD1. The CDR3 runs 15 residues. The junction had 4 bases not matched to a gene; V was cut back by 4 bases and J by 1 base. CDR1 and CDR2 from the germline V gene are LGHNA and YNFKEQ. The CDR3 loop is CASSPLDRGSYEQYF. CDR3 nucleotide sequence: TGTGCCAGCAGCCCTTTGGACAGGGGGTCCTACGAGCAGTACTTC.

The rearrangement uses TRBV6-5 and TRBJ1-1; 8 nucleotides align to TRBD1. CDR1 MNHEY and CDR2 SVGAGI come from the germline V gene. Germline trimming cut 2 bases from V and 3 bases from J; bases unmatched to any gene: 8. CDR3 length: 16 residues. This CDR3 is CASSYNPGGEDTEAFF. The CDR3 DNA sequence: TGTGCCAGCAGTTACAACCCAGGGGGCGAAGACACTGAAGCTTTCTTT.

CDR3 bases: TGTGCCATCAGTGAGTCAGTTGCTGAGGTTGGACTGACCACAGATACGCAGTATTTT. It codes for CAISESVAEVGLTTDTQYF. The gene calls are TRBV10-3 and TRBJ2-3; possibly TRBD2 for D (5 bases). V was pared by 0 bases and J by 2 bases, with 21 bases between. CDR3 length: 19 amino acids. Looked up from germline, CDR1 is ENHRY and CDR2 is SYGVKD.

The J gene is TRBJ2-7, the V gene TRBV9; D not certain. Germline values: CDR1 SGDLS, CDR2 YYNGEE. Between the trimmed V and J ends, which lost 0 bases and 2 bases, there was a span of 12 bases. CDR3 size: 15 residues. This CDR3 is CASSVDSGPPYEQYF. The CDR3 DNA is TGTGCCAGCAGCGTAGACAGTGGGCCCCCCTACGAGCAGTACTTC.

The chain combines TRBV9 with TRBJ2-1; D is possibly TRBD1 or TRBD2 (5 bases each). This CDR3 has 15 residues. The ends were cut back, 0 bases at V and 7 bases at J, with 14 bases in the middle. Looked up from germline, CDR1 is SGDLS and CDR2 is YYNGEE. CDR3: CASSVAGPVGNEQFF. In nucleotides, the CDR3 is TGTGCCAGCAGCGTAGCGGGACCCGTCGGAAATGAGCAGTTCTTC.

The gene calls are TRBV19 and TRBJ1-5; no definite D call. With 5 bases removed from V and 6 bases from J, the gap between germline ends came to 17 bases. From germline, CDR1 is LNHDA and CDR2 SQIVND (reference sequence). This CDR3 spans 15 amino acids. The CDR3, as DNA: TGTGCCAGTAGTTCAAGGACGGGAGCGACTCAGCCCCAGCATTTT. Protein product: CASSSRTGATQPQHF.

The rearrangement links TRBV10-3 to TRBJ1-4; unclear D gene. Germline lookup yields CDR1 ENHRY and CDR2 SYGVKD. CDR3 length equals 13 residues. The V and J ends lost 10 bases and 3 bases respectively, with 12 bases between them. The CDR3 loop is CATGDSANEKLFF. The CDR3 nucleotides read TGTGCCACCGGTGATTCAGCTAATGAAAAACTGTTTTTT.

The chain combines TRBV7-9 with TRBJ2-7; possibly TRBD1 or TRBD2 for D (5 bases each). The length of the CDR3 is 15 residues. V dropped 0 bases and J dropped 9 bases, with 18 bases sitting between them. In germline, CDR1 is SEHNR, CDR2 FQNEAQ (reference sequence). The CDR3 region is CASSLAQGPLAGQYF. The CDR3 DNA is TGTGCCAGCAGCTTAGCCCAGGGACCTTTAGCTGGGCAGTACTTC.